These T cell receptor delta chains were read from a single sample in a study of Vδ1+ human thymocytes. TCRdb reran clone calling via CATT on the multiplex PCR reads. The profile shows roughly 56,000 delta-chain clones, roughly 15% of them singletons. The sequenced sample consisted of Vdelta1+ gamma-delta thymocytes from the thymus. The source of these receptors is a girl under three years old who had congenital heart surgery. The CDR3 runs from the conserved cysteine through the conserved F or W. Each record gives: clone size, V gene, CDR3 length, J gene, D gene, CDR3 protein, CDR3 DNA. The D gene is left open where the match is weak. Expanded clones get a size class; other rows say once, few or many, or leave the size out.

size: .; V: TRDV1; length: 19; J: TRDJ1; D: .; CDR3: CALGEYLMYGQGLFGKLIF; DNA: TGTGCTCTTGGGGAATACTTAATGTACGGCCAAGGCTTATTTGGTAAACTCATCTTT
size: few; V: TRDV1; length: 16; J: TRDJ1; D: .; CDR3: CALGEPYAGDTDKLIF; DNA: TGTGCTCTTGGGGAACCCTACGCGGGGGACACCGATAAACTCATCTTT
size: .; V: TRDV1; length: 22; J: TRDJ1; D: TRDD3; CDR3: CALGEVGSYPPGVLGATDKLIF; DNA: TGTGCTCTTGGGGAAGTGGGGTCCTACCCACCTGGGGTACTGGGGGCCACCGATAAACTCATCTTT
size: .; V: TRDV1; length: 21; J: TRDJ1; D: .; CDR3: CALGVQARGYAVDYNTDKLIF; DNA: TGTGCTCTTGGGGTCCAAGCACGGGGCTACGCGGTGGACTACAACACCGATAAACTCATCTTT
size: few; V: TRDV1; length: 20; J: TRDJ1; D: TRDD3; CDR3: CALGEVCTGGYAGRADKLIF; DNA: TGTGCTCTTGGGGAAGTCTGTACTGGGGGATACGCTGGTCGAGCCGATAAACTCATCTTT
size: .; V: TRDV2; length: 19; J: TRDJ2; D: TRDD3; CDR3: CACDTGSFWGISLTAQLFF; DNA: TGTGCCTGTGACACCGGAAGTTTCTGGGGGATATCATTGACAGCACAACTCTTCTTT
size: few; V: TRDV1; length: 19; J: TRDJ1; D: TRDD3; CDR3: CALGELIAGDSPYTDKLIF; DNA: TGTGCTCTTGGGGAACTAATAGCCGGGGATAGTCCGTACACCGATAAACTCATCTTT
size: few; V: TRDV1; length: 20; J: TRDJ1; D: TRDD3; CDR3: CALGELASYWGIRDTDKLIF; DNA: TGTGCTCTTGGGGAACTCGCTTCCTACTGGGGGATACGGGACACCGATAAACTCATCTTT
size: .; V: TRDV1; length: 24; J: TRDJ1; D: TRDD3; CDR3: CALGNSRSLTVLGDTGEDTDKLIF; DNA: TGTGCTCTTGGGAACTCTAGGTCCCTCACAGTACTGGGGGATACTGGAGAGGACACCGATAAACTCATCTTT
size: .; V: TRDV1; length: 21; J: TRDJ1; D: TRDD3; CDR3: CALGELNQNVLGDVSTDKLIF; DNA: TGTGCTCTTGGGGAACTAAATCAAAACGTACTGGGGGATGTTAGCACCGATAAACTCATCTTT
size: .; V: TRDV1; length: 19; J: TRDJ1; D: TRDD3; CDR3: CALGAATYVGDPYTDKLIF; DNA: TGTGCTCTTGGGGCGGCCACCTATGTGGGGGACCCGTACACCGATAAACTCATCTTT
size: few; V: TRDV1; length: 19; J: TRDJ1; D: TRDD3; CDR3: CALKRTGSGWGSYTDKLIF; DNA: TGTGCTCTCAAACGAACCGGATCTGGCTGGGGGTCGTACACCGATAAACTCATCTTT
size: .; V: TRDV1; length: 17; J: TRDJ1; D: .; CDR3: CALGGFPGGQYTDKLIF; DNA: TGTGCTCTTGGGGGATTCCCGGGGGGGCAATACACCGATAAACTCATCTTT
size: few; V: TRDV1; length: 16; J: TRDJ2; D: .; CDR3: CALGEIPPVATAQLFF; DNA: TGTGCTCTTGGGGAAATTCCCCCAGTCGCGACAGCACAACTCTTCTTT
size: few; V: TRDV1; length: 26; J: TRDJ1; D: TRDD3; CDR3: CALGERNFLPSRGTSGGYRSTDKLIF; DNA: TGTGCTCTTGGGGAACGGAACTTCCTACCGTCCCGGGGTACTTCTGGGGGATACCGTTCCACCGATAAACTCATCTTT